The present T cell receptor beta chain was sequenced within a study of T cells in Graves' hyperthyroidism and ophthalmopathy. The study, taken as a whole, reports: Ophthalmopathy was separated from stable hyperthyroidism by a 13 V-J model. Among thyroid clonotypes expanded above 0.001, most also appeared in blood.

This clonotype occurred many times. Its specificity is unknown. There were TCR beta CDR3 regions amplified from RNA transcripts. The primer set for the first-round RT-PCR of the TCR CDR3 was HTBI. TCRdb reanalysed the multiplex PCR reads using MiXCR and keeps one entry per CDR3 protein. This sample yields some 360,000 distinct CDR3 sequences, of which roughly 13% are seen a single time; around 10% belongs to the top ten. The receptor comes from a woman in her sixties or seventies with Graves' hyperthyroidism. Sequenced material: blood.

The CDR3 coding sequence is TGTGCCAGCTCGGACAGGGCCGAGCAGTACTTC. Its translation is CASSDRAEQYF. The V call is TRBV2, the J call TRBJ2-7; 8 bases agree with TRBD1. CDR3 size: 11 residues. The V gene end was trimmed by 8 bases and the J gene end by 6 bases; junction bases not matched to a gene: 3. Germline V CDR1 and CDR2: SNHLY, FYNNEI.